This TCR beta chain was profiled in a study of control samples from healthy donors and cancer patients. Details on this clone: One end of the junction is discordant with germline, which a read error may explain.

The table came from immunoSEQ multiplex PCR; TCRdb's copy has only in-frame clones and leaves some out. Among 150,000 to 200,000 clones listed, more than 80% were seen once. This CDR3 spans 11 amino acids. The V gene's germline CDR1 is SEHNR and CDR2 FQNEAQ (reference sequence). This sequence was found in a man aged 25 to 40 in good health. Material for sequencing was blood. This rearrangement joins TRBV7-9 to TRBJ2-5, with D uncertain. The CDR3 is CASSSQEAQYF. DNA for the CDR3: TGTGCCAGCAGCTCCCAAGAGGCCCAGTACTTC.